Listed below are T cell receptor beta chains from one sample, sequenced in a study of shared clonotypes between healthy human individuals. Repertoires were generated with immunoSEQ multiplex PCR, while TCRdb's copy carries only in-frame clones and drops some. The table shows hundreds of thousands of clones, with about 76% occurring only once. What was sequenced was PBMCs. These receptors were obtained from a woman aged 40 to 55 in good health. Some clones in this sample may be carry-over from other donors' samples. Each CDR3 is given with its conserved first and last residue. A D gene is named only where the DNA matches it firmly. Expanded clones get a size class; other rows say once, few or many, or leave the size out.

v_call	clone_size	j_call	d_call	cdr3_aa	cdr3_nt
TRBV27	-	TRBJ2-3	-	CASSLLWLATSSTDTQYF	TGTGCCAGCAGTTTATTATGGCTAGCGACCTCTAGCACAGATACGCAGTATTTT
TRBV21-1	-	TRBJ1-2	-	CATPSWDTNYGYTF	TGTGCCACCCCCTCTTGGGACACAAACTATGGCTACACCTTC
TRBV5-5	-	TRBJ1-1	TRBD1	CASSLGRGGTGANTEAFF	TGTGCCAGCAGCTTGGGTCGAGGCGGGACAGGGGCCAACACTGAAGCTTTCTTT
TRBV30	-	TRBJ2-7	TRBD1	CAWSVLSGQGYQYF	TGTGCCTGGAGTGTACTCTCGGGACAGGGGTACCAGTACTTC
TRBV9	-	TRBJ2-5	-	CASSVDRTQETQYF	TGTGCCAGCAGCGTAGATCGGACCCAAGAGACCCAGTACTTC
TRBV7-2	-	TRBJ2-2	TRBD2	CASSLPGTSGRRAGELFF	TGTGCCAGCAGCCTCCCTGGGACTAGCGGGAGGCGGGCCGGGGAGCTGTTTTTT
TRBV9	few	TRBJ1-4	-	CASSAQEKATNEKLFF	TGTGCCAGCAGCGCACAGGAAAAGGCAACTAATGAAAAACTGTTTTTT
TRBV28	-	TRBJ1-2	TRBD1	CASGAGGIWNGYTF	TGTGCCAGCGGTGCAGGGGGCATTTGGAATGGCTACACCTTC
TRBV28	-	TRBJ1-6	-	CASSLRARRANSPLHF	TGTGCCAGCAGTCTGAGGGCGAGGCGTGCAAATTCACCCCTCCACTTT
TRBV4-3	-	TRBJ1-2	-	CASSQINPADDGYTF	TGCGCCAGCAGCCAAATTAACCCGGCTGATGATGGCTACACCTTC